These 24 T cell receptor beta chains share one sample of origin, sequenced in a study of CD8 T cells in ankylosing spondylitis. Study results and caveats: A motif of seven or eight highly homologous TCR beta variants was seen as apparently characteristic of ankylosing spondylitis blood.

Their antigen targets remain unknown. A single record per CDR3 protein comes from TCRdb applying MiXCR to the 5' RACE reads. The data show about 800,000 distinct CDR3 sequences, 10% to 15% seen once. Sequencing was carried out using blood, either unsorted or a sorted T cell fraction (not recorded which). These TCRs come from a male donor with ankylosing spondylitis.

This chain uses TRBV4-2 with TRBJ2-5, with 7 bases identical to TRBD2. Trimming at V came to 1 base and at J to 0 bases, leaving 5 bases not matched to a gene. Germline lookup yields CDR1 LGHNA and CDR2 YNFKEQ. CDR3 length: 16 residues. The CDR3 loop reads CASSQAMLADQETQYF. The CDR3 DNA reads as TGTGCCAGCAGCCAAGCTATGCTAGCGGACCAAGAGACCCAGTACTTC.

This clonotype was detected a few times. The V gene is TRBV12-3 or TRBV12-4, the J gene TRBJ2-7; 9 bases are a match to TRBD2. The CDR3 covers 15 residues. Losses at the gene ends were 8 bases for V and 2 bases for J; bases not matched to a gene: 10. CDR3 sequence: CASQRASGTAYEQYF. The CDR3 DNA reads as TGTGCCAGCCAGCGGGCTAGCGGGACCGCCTACGAGCAGTACTTC.

This clonotype was detected a few times. The chain has TRBV20-1 and TRBJ2-5; the match to TRBD2 covers 7 bases. Germline V lookup: CDR1 DFQATT, CDR2 SNEGSKA (reference sequence). The length of the CDR3 is 12 residues. V gave up 6 bases and J gave up 7 bases; unmatched junction bases: 8. The CDR3 coding sequence is TGCAGTGCCCTGTTCCCTAGCGGGACCCAGTACTTC. Protein product: CSALFPSGTQYF.

On this clonotype: This sequence may be a read error, since a much larger clone differs from it by one base. The CDR3 region has the DNA TGCGCCAGCAGCTTGCCGATAGGGGGAAACTATGGCTACACCTTC. Translation gives CASSLPIGGNYGYTF. The V gene is TRBV5-1, the J gene TRBJ1-2, with D maybe TRBD1 (6 bases). CDR1 and CDR2 from the germline V gene are SGHRS and YFSETQ. The CDR3 totals 15 residues. V was cut by 1 base and J by 2 bases, with 12 bases left in between.

This clonotype appeared a few times. The rearrangement uses TRBV20-1 and TRBJ2-1; tentative D call: TRBD2 (5 bases). Germline V gene lookup returns CDR1 DFQATT and CDR2 SNEGSKA (reference sequence). The V gene lost 0 bases and the J gene lost 4 bases, with 10 bases spanning the gap. The CDR3 is 14 amino acids. The CDR3 protein is CSARDSKRYNEQFF. DNA for the CDR3: TGCAGTGCTAGAGATTCCAAGCGGTACAATGAGCAGTTCTTC.

In its sample, this clonotype was seen many times. V usage is TRBV5-4 and J usage is TRBJ2-1; 9 bases line up with TRBD2. The length of the CDR3 is 15 residues. The ends lost 0 bases at V and 5 bases at J; junction bases unmatched: 3. Germline-derived CDR1 and CDR2 are SGHNT and YYREEE (reference sequence). CDR3 loop: CASSLVAGGNNEQFF. CDR3 sequence (DNA): TGTGCCAGCAGCTTGGTGGCGGGAGGGAACAATGAGCAGTTCTTC. Full variable domain (outside the CDR3, taken from reference TRBV5-4 and TRBJ2-1): ETGVTQSPTHLIKTRGQQVTLRCSSQSGHNTVSWYQQALGQGPQFIFQYYREEENGRGNFPPRFSGLQFPNYSSELNVNALELDDSALYLCASSLVAGGNNEQFFGPGTRLTVL.

CDR3 sequence (DNA): TGTGCCATCAGTGAGTCTGGGGCCTTCCGCAGCTCTGGGGCCAACGTCCTGACTTTC. This sequence encodes CAISESGAFRSSGANVLTF. The chain recombines TRBV10-3 with TRBJ2-6; tentatively, D is TRBD1 (5 bases). This CDR3 region has 19 residues. Per germline, CDR1 ENHRY and CDR2 SYGVKD. V dropped 0 bases and J dropped 0 bases, with 15 bases sitting between them.

In regard to this clonotype: A much larger clone differs from this one at a single base, so this may be a read error. The V and J genes are TRBV9 and TRBJ1-2; D is uncertain. V was cut by 1 base and J by 6 bases, with 10 bases left in between. The CDR3 has 13 amino acids. Germline V gene data show CDR1 as SGDLS and CDR2 as YYNGEE. The CDR3 DNA follows: TGTGCCAGCAGCGTACAAGGGAACCATGGCTACACCTTC. Protein sequence: CASSVQGNHGYTF.

A few counts support this clonotype. The chain combines TRBV5-1 with TRBJ2-7; D is unclear. CDR1 is SGHRS and CDR2 is YFSETQ in the germline V gene. V was clipped by 1 base and J by 6 bases, with 11 bases between them. The CDR3 extends over 13 amino acids. The CDR3 region has the DNA TGCGCCAGCAGCTTGCAACCCACGGCCGAGCAGTACTTC. Its protein product is CASSLQPTAEQYF.

The gene calls are TRBV10-3 and TRBJ1-5; the D gene is possibly TRBD1 (6 bases). The CDR3 totals 13 residues. Germline V lookup: CDR1 ENHRY, CDR2 SYGVKD. V was shortened by 7 bases and J by 4 bases, with 11 bases between the two germline ends. CDR3 bases: TGTGCCATCAACCGACAGGTTAATCAGCCCCAGCATTTT. It is translated as CAINRQVNQPQHF.

In its sample, this clonotype was seen a few times. The gene calls are TRBV19 and TRBJ2-3; D assignment may be TRBD1 or TRBD2 (5 bases each). CDR1 is LNHDA and CDR2 is SQIVND in the germline V gene (reference sequence). The V gene lost 3 bases and the J gene lost 6 bases, with 13 bases spanning the gap. The CDR3 extends over 14 amino acids. The CDR3 reads CASSIVAEGDTQYF. The CDR3, as DNA: TGTGCCAGTAGTATCGTGGCCGAGGGGGATACGCAGTATTTT.

This clonotype was detected ten times or more. The chain carries TRBV20-1 and TRBJ2-7; D possibly corresponds to TRBD1 (5 bases). Germline CDR1 reads DFQATT; CDR2 reads SNEGSKA (reference sequence). Trimming took off 3 bases at V and 2 bases at J, with 5 bases between the two ends. The CDR3 loop spans 11 amino acids. DNA of the CDR3: TGCAGTGCTAGGACAGCCTACGAGCAGTACTTC. This sequence encodes CSARTAYEQYF.

This chain joins TRBV9 and TRBJ1-1, with a tentative D call TRBD1 (6 bases). Germline CDR1 and CDR2: SGDLS and YYNGEE. This CDR3 has 15 amino acids. V was trimmed by 4 bases and J by 3 bases, leaving 16 bases between them. CDR3 DNA sequence: TGTGCCAGCAGCCCCAACCGAGGGGGGGACACTGAAGCTTTCTTT. Its protein product is CASSPNRGGDTEAFF.

The genes are TRBV4-1 and TRBJ1-5, with 7 bases lining up with TRBD1. Germline CDR1 is MGHRA and CDR2 is YSYEKL. With V trimmed by 3 bases and J by 5 bases, 7 bases remained unmatched. The CDR3 covers 15 residues. The CDR3 DNA reads as TGCGCCAGCAGCCAGGAACAGGGGAGGCATCAGCCCCAGCATTTT. Translating it yields CASSQEQGRHQPQHF.

This clonotype was seen more than once but under ten times. The chain couples TRBV7-9 to TRBJ2-1, with 7 bases identical to TRBD1. The V gene's germline CDR1 is SEHNR and CDR2 FQNEAQ (reference sequence). The V and J ends lost 7 bases and 6 bases, in that order; junction bases with no gene match: 9. This CDR3 contains 14 residues. The CDR3 DNA follows: TGTGCCAGCAACAGGGGCCAGGGCCCCAATGAGCAGTTCTTC. Translation gives CASNRGQGPNEQFF.

At least ten counts were recorded for this clonotype. The CDR3 region has the DNA TGTGCCAGCAAGCGGGGCGGGAACACCGGGGAGCTGTTTTTT. Its translation is CASKRGGNTGELFF. The V gene is TRBV27, the J gene TRBJ2-2, with TRBD2 matching 7 bases. Germline values: CDR1 MNHEY, CDR2 SMNVEV (reference sequence). V lost 7 bases, J lost 1 base, and 3 bases stayed unmatched. This CDR3 comprises 14 residues.

The chain has TRBV20-1 and TRBJ1-1; TRBD1 aligns across 7 bases. Germline CDR1 and CDR2: DFQATT and SNEGSKA (reference sequence). The CDR3 has 12 residues. Losses at the gene ends were 5 bases for V and 4 bases for J; bases not matched to a gene: 4. As DNA, the CDR3 is TGCAGTGCTTCGCAGGGGGTCACTGAAGCTTTCTTT. This sequence encodes CSASQGVTEAFF.

A single count supports this clonotype. This chain connects TRBV5-1 to TRBJ2-5, with 8 positions matching TRBD1. This CDR3 spans 16 amino acids. With 5 bases clipped from V and 2 bases from J, the junction kept 11 bases outside the gene matches. From germline, CDR1 is SGHRS and CDR2 YFSETQ. CDR3 loop: CASSRTGGLLQETQYF. The CDR3 coding sequence is TGCGCCAGCAGTCGTACAGGGGGACTTCTTCAAGAGACCCAGTACTTC.

A few counts support this clonotype. V gene TRBV20-1 combines with J gene TRBJ1-2, with unresolved D. Germline V CDR1 and CDR2: DFQATT, SNEGSKA (reference sequence). This CDR3 has 13 residues. V shed 1 base and J shed 5 bases, with 11 bases lying between them. The CDR3: CSARVAQTYGYTF. CDR3 DNA sequence: TGCAGTGCTAGAGTGGCACAGACATATGGCTACACCTTC.

This clonotype was counted only a few times. V and J are TRBV4-2 and TRBJ2-3, with a weak D call TRBD2 (6 bases). Per the germline V gene, CDR1 is LGHNA and CDR2 is YNFKEQ. Deletions cut 2 bases from V and 6 bases from J, with 18 bases between. This CDR3 has 16 amino acids. The CDR3 here is CASSQYSGFLIDTQYF. DNA of the CDR3: TGTGCCAGCAGCCAATATAGCGGATTCTTAATTGATACGCAGTATTTT.

This clonotype was seen ten or more times. V and J are TRBV6-6 and TRBJ1-5, with D unresolved. V shed 8 bases and J shed 1 base, with 9 bases lying between them. Germline CDR1 MNHNY, CDR2 SVGAGI (reference sequence). The CDR3 consists of 13 residues. The CDR3 region is CASGAQSNQPQHF. In DNA form, the CDR3 reads TGTGCCAGCGGTGCTCAGAGCAATCAGCCCCAGCATTTT.

The gene calls are TRBV6-2 or TRBV6-3 and TRBJ2-5; the match to TRBD1 covers 9 bases. Germline assignment: CDR1 MNHEY and CDR2 SVGEGT. J was trimmed by 2 bases and V by 5 bases; bases with no gene match: 9. The CDR3 runs to 16 residues. The CDR3 region is CASSDPRDRVQETQYF. The DNA for the CDR3 is TGTGCCAGCAGTGACCCCCGGGACAGGGTTCAAGAGACCCAGTACTTC.

In this sample, this clonotype turned up many times. J is TRBJ1-4 and V is TRBV20-1; 10 bases line up with TRBD1. After removal of 1 base from V and 8 bases from J, the junction contained 4 bases not matched to a gene. CDR1 is DFQATT, CDR2 SNEGSKA, per germline (reference sequence). This CDR3 has 14 amino acids. In DNA form, the CDR3 reads TGCAGTGCTAGAGTGGGGACAGGGGACGAAAAACTGTTTTTT. This codes for CSARVGTGDEKLFF.

In its sample, this clonotype was seen many times. This chain joins TRBV7-2 and TRBJ2-1; 12 bases are a match to TRBD2. The CDR3 contains 16 residues. Germline CDR1 SGHTA, CDR2 FQGNSA. V lost 1 base, J lost 6 bases, and 4 bases stayed unmatched. The CDR3 here is CASSLGSSGRANEQFF. CDR3 sequence (DNA): TGTGCCAGCAGCTTAGGGTCTAGCGGGAGGGCCAATGAGCAGTTCTTC. The full variable domain, in which reference TRBV7-2 and TRBJ2-1 provide the parts outside the CDR3, is GAGVSQSPSNKVTEKGKDVELRCDPISGHTALYWYRQSLGQGLEFLIYFQGNSAPDKSGLPSDRFSAERTGGSVSTLTIQRTQQEDSAVYLCASSLGSSGRANEQFFGPGTRLTVL.